This T cell receptor (beta chain) was captured in a study of regulatory T cells in long-lasting Graves disease. The CDR3 loop spans 15 amino acids. Germline V gives CDR1 LGHDT, CDR2 YNNKEL (reference sequence). The trim removed 4 bases at V and 0 bases at J, leaving 2 bases unmatched. Through Arm-PCR of CDR3 regions and iRepertoire HTBI primers, TCR beta libraries were built. TCRdb processed the multiplex PCR reads anew with MiXCR; each CDR3 protein has one entry. The sample lists fewer than 650,000 distinct CDR3 sequences; about 16% were seen once. Regarding this clonotype: Antigen specificity is unknown.

Time point specified: newly diagnosed GD, antithyroid drugs for less than 3 months. The TCR library was made from RNA extracted from PBMCs. Study conclusions and caveats: Accuracy may have suffered from the small sample size. Persistent disease was associated with favored TRBV28 usage and with favored use of TRBJ1-2 and TRBJ2-5.

The data also belong to a second study, concerning T cells in Graves' hyperthyroidism and ophthalmopathy.

The chain employs TRBV3-1 and TRBJ2-2, with TRBD2 matching 7 bases. This material consisted of peripheral blood mononuclear cells (PBMCs), taken at new diagnosis, from a patient treated with antithyroid drugs. The sequence came from a man aged 18-30 years with Graves disease. The CDR3 DNA reads TGTGCCAGCAGCCGACTAGCAACGAACACCGGGGAGCTGTTTTTT. This codes for CASSRLATNTGELFF.